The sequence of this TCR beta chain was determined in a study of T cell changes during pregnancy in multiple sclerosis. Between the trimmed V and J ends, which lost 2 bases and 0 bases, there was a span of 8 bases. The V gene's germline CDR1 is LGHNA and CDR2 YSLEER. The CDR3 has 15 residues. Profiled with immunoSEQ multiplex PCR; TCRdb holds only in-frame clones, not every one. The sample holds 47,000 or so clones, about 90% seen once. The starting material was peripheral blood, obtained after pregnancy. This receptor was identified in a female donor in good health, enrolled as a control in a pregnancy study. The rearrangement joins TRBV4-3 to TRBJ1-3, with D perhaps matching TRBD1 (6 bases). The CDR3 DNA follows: TGCGCCAGCAGCCAAACGGACAGCTCTGGAAACACCATATATTTT. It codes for CASSQTDSSGNTIYF.